This section outlines one T cell receptor beta chain sequence together with its context. One junction end does not reproduce the germline sequence, and a read error may be involved. The data originate from a study of glioma-infiltrating T cells. Germline V gene lookup returns CDR1 MNHEY and CDR2 SVGAGI. There are 14 residues in the CDR3. Amplification of TCR alpha and beta CDR3 regions from RNA used iRepertoire nested multiplex PCR. TCRdb passed the multiplex PCR reads through MiXCR, listing each CDR3 protein once. This table holds around 90,000 distinct CDR3 sequences, 35% to 45% found once. Sequenced sample: glioma tissue, nonneoplastic brain tissue, or PBMCs (not recorded which). V usage is TRBV6-5 and J usage is TRBJ2-7; a weak D match, TRBD2 (5 bases). This receptor was identified in a human donor with low-grade glioma or glioblastoma, undergoing nonglioma brain surgery, or in good health (not recorded which). CDR3 in DNA: TGTGCCGGCAGTTACGGGGTTGAGACCTACGAGCAGTGCTTC. Its translation is CAGSYGVETYEQCF.